This T cell receptor beta chain was retrieved from a study of Ad26.COV2.S vaccination and SARS-CoV-2 variants. Study in general: Sample donor was a member of the COV1001 Ad26.COV2.S trial arm. Findings and limits, study-wide: Vaccine recipients posted higher spike-specific TCR breadth than their placebo counterparts.

The treatment is: some 19 received Ad26.COV2.S at low or high dose, single or two shots; five or six received placebo; per-sample allocation not given. The study sampled participants on day 63 after the first vaccine or placebo injection. In Boston, the donor was an adult between 18-55 years of age. Vaccination used an Ad26 vector expressing Wuhan-strain SARS-CoV-2 spike. Trimming at V came to 3 bases and at J to 3 bases, leaving 5 bases not matched to a gene. Germline V gives CDR1 DFQATT, CDR2 SNEGSKA (reference sequence). This CDR3 comprises 15 residues. The repertoire was sequenced with immunoSEQ multiplex PCR; TCRdb's copy has only in-frame clones and lacks some. The profile shows 360,000 or so clones, roughly 84% of them singletons. A remark on this clone: Its antigen is undetermined.

V gene TRBV20-1 combines with J gene TRBJ2-5; TRBD2 aligns across 12 bases. The source is a person aged 18 to 59 who received the Ad26.COV2.S COVID-19 vaccine or a placebo. The input for sequencing was peripheral blood, taken in a trial of Ad26.COV2.S vaccine versus placebo. This CDR3 reads CSASAASGGEETQYF. The CDR3 coding sequence is TGCAGTGCTAGTGCGGCTAGCGGGGGGGAAGAGACCCAGTACTTC.